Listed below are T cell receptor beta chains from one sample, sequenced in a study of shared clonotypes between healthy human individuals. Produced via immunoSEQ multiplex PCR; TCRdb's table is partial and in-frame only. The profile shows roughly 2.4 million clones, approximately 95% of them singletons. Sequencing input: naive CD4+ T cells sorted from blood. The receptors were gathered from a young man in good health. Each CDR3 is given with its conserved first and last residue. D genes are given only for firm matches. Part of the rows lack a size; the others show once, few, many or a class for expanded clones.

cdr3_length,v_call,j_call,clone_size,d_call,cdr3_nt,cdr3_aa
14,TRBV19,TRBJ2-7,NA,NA,TGTGCCAGTAGTTCCACAGCCACCTCGGACGAGCAGTACTTC,CASSSTATSDEQYF
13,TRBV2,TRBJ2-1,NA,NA,TGTGCCAGCAGTGGAAGGACGCCTAACGACCGGTTCTTC,CASSGRTPNDRFF
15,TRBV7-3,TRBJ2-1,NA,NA,TGTGCCAGCAGCGTGGGACGGGATCCTCCCAATGAGCAGTTCTTC,CASSVGRDPPNEQFF
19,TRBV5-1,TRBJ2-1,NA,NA,TGCGCCAGCAGCTTGAACCTGCGGAGGACTAAAAGCTCCTACAATGAGCAGTTCTTC,CASSLNLRRTKSSYNEQFF
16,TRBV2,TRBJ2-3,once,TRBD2,TGTGCCAGCACGATCGCCGGGACTAAGCGGGGGTCCCAGCAGTATTTT,CASTIAGTKRGSQQYF
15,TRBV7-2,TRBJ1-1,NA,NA,TGTGCCAGCAGCTTAATACGTGGCATGAACACTGAAGCTTTCTTT,CASSLIRGMNTEAFF
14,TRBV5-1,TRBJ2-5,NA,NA,TGCGCCAGCAGCGAGTATGGGTACGGGGAGACCCAGTACTTC,CASSEYGYGETQYF
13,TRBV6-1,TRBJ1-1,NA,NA,TGTGCCACTGGATCGGGAAGAAACACTGAAGCTTTCTTT,CATGSGRNTEAFF
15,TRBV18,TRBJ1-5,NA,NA,TGTGCCAGCTCACCCGTTGGGGGGAAGAATCAGCCCCAGCATTTT,CASSPVGGKNQPQHF
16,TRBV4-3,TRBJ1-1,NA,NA,TGCGCCAGCAGCCAAGATAGACAGCCAAAGAACACTGAAGCTTTCTTT,CASSQDRQPKNTEAFF
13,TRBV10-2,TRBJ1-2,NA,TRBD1,TGCGCCAGCAGTGAGGTGACAGGGGGCGGCTACACCTTC,CASSEVTGGGYTF
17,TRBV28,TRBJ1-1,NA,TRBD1,TGTGCCAGCAGTCTCCTCCCGGGACAGGGGGCGAACACTGAAGCTTTCTTT,CASSLLPGQGANTEAFF
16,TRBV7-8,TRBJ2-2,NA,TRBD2,TGTGCCAGCAGCTTAGGGGTAGCGGGAGTCACCGGGGAGCTGTTTTTT,CASSLGVAGVTGELFF
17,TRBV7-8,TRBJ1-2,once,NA,TGTGCCAGCAGCTTAGGCCCCAATTTCGGGGGGCTCTATGGCTACACCTTC,CASSLGPNFGGLYGYTF
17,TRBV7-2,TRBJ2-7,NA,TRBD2,TGTGCCAGCAGCTTTCAGTCTGTGCGGGAGCCTCCCTACGAGCAGTACTTC,CASSFQSVREPPYEQYF
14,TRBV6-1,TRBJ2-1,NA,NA,TGTGCCAGCAGTGAAGACAGGGCCTACAATGAGCAGTTCTTC,CASSEDRAYNEQFF
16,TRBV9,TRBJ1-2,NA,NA,TGTGCCAGCAGCGGAAATGTCCTGTGGGGGGACTATGGCTACACCTTC,CASSGNVLWGDYGYTF
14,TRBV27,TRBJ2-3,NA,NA,TGTGCCAGCAGTTTATGGGACTCCACAGATACGCAGTATTTT,CASSLWDSTDTQYF
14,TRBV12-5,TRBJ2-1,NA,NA,TGTGCTAGTGGCGGAGGCACCTCCTACAATGAGCAGTTCTTC,CASGGGTSYNEQFF
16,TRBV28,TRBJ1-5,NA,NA,TGTGCCAGCAGGGCGGGGGGTGAGGGGAGCAATCAGCCCCAGCATTTT,CASRAGGEGSNQPQHF
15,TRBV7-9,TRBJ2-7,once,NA,TGTGCCAGCAGCTTAGCAGGATCCGGTGCCTACGAGCAGTACTTC,CASSLAGSGAYEQYF
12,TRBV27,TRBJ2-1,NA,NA,TGTGCCAGCTCGGAGGGACGTGGAAATCCGTTCTTC,CASSEGRGNPFF
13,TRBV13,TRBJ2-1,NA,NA,TGTGCCAGCAGCTTTGGGGACTACAATGAGCAGTTCTTC,CASSFGDYNEQFF
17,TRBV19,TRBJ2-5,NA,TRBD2,TGTGCCAGTAGTACTCGACCACTAGCGGGGGTCCTCGGGACCCAGTACTTC,CASSTRPLAGVLGTQYF
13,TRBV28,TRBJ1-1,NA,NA,TGTGCCATCGAACCCCCAGGGTCCACTGAAGCTTTCTTT,CAIEPPGSTEAFF
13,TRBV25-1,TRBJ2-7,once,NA,TGTGCCAGCAGTGAAGTTTGGACGGGCGAGCAGTACTTC,CASSEVWTGEQYF
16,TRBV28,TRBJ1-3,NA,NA,TGTGCCAGCAGTTTCCCAGGGGTTACATCTGGAAACACCATATATTTT,CASSFPGVTSGNTIYF
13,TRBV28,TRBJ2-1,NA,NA,TGTGCCAGCAATCCGAGGGCGCCCCATGAGCAGTTCTTC,CASNPRAPHEQFF
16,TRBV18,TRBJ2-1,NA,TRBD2,TGTGCCAGCTCACCGGGGACTAGCGGTTCCTACAATGAGCAGTTCTTC,CASSPGTSGSYNEQFF
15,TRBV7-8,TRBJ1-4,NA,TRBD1,TGTGCCAGCAGCTTAGTAGGACAGGGGGTTGAAAAACTGTTTTTT,CASSLVGQGVEKLFF
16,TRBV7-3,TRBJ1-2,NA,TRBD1,TGTGCCAGCAGCTTCGGACAGGGAGTTCTGCGGTATGGCTACACCTTC,CASSFGQGVLRYGYTF
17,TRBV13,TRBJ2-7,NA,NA,TGTGCCAGCAGCCAACCCCGGACAGCGGGAACTAACTACGAGCAGTACTTC,CASSQPRTAGTNYEQYF
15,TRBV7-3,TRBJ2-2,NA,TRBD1,TGTGCCAGCAGCTCGTCAGGGGGCTCGGCCGGGGAGCTGTTTTTT,CASSSSGGSAGELFF
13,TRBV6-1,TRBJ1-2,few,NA,TGTGCCAGCAGTGAACTCATAAACTATGGCTACACCTTC,CASSELINYGYTF
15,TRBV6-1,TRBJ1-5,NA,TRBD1,TGTGCCAGCAGTGCCGGGACAGGAGAACGCCAGCCCCAGCATTTT,CASSAGTGERQPQHF
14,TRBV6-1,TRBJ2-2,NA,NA,TGTGCCAGCAGTGAGACACCGAACACCGGGGAGCTGTTTTTT,CASSETPNTGELFF
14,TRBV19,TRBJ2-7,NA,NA,TGTGCCAGTAGTACGGGACAAACTTTTTACGAGCAGTACTTC,CASSTGQTFYEQYF
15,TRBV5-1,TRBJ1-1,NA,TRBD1,TGCGCCAGCAGACGCCTCGACAGGGACCGATCTGAAGCTTTCTTT,CASRRLDRDRSEAFF
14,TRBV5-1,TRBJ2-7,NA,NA,TGCGCCAGCAGCTTAACAGCGCCCGCCTACGAGCAGTACTTC,CASSLTAPAYEQYF
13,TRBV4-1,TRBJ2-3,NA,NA,TGCGCCAGCAGCCAAGATCCCACAGATACGCAGTATTTT,CASSQDPTDTQYF
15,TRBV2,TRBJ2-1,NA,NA,TGTGCCAGCAGTGGGTTTAGCGGCTCCTACAATGAGCAGTTCTTC,CASSGFSGSYNEQFF
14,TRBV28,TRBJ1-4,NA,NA,TGTGCCAGCACCGGGGGGGGATTGGGTGAAAAACTGTTTTTT,CASTGGGLGEKLFF